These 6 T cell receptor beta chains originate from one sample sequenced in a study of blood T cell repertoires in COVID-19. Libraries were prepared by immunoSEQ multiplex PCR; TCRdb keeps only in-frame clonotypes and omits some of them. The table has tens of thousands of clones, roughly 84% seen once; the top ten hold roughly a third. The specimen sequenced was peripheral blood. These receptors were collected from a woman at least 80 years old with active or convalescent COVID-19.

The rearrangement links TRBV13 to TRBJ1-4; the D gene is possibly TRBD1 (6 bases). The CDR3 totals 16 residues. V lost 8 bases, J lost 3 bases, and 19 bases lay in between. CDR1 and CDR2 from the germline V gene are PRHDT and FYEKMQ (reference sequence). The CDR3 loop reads CASAKKKGGSNEKLFF. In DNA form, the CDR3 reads TGTGCCAGCGCAAAAAAGAAGGGGGGGTCTAATGAAAAACTGTTTTTT.

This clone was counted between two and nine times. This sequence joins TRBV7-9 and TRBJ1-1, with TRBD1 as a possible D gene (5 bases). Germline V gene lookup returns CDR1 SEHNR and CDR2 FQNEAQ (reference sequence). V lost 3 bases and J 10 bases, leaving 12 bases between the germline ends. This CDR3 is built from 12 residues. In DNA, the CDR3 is TGTGCCAGCAGCTTTACAGGCGGCTCAGCTTTCTTT. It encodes CASSFTGGSAFF.

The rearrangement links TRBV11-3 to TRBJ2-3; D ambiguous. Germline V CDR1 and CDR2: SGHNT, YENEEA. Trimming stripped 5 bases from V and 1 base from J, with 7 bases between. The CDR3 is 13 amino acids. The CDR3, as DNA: TGTGCCAGCAGCGCGGCGGGCACAGATACGCAGTATTTT. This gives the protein CASSAAGTDTQYF.

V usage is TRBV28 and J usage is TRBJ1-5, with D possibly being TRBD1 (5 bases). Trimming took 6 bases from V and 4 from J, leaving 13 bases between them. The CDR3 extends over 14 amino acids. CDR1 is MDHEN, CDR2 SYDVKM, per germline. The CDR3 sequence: CASSVGGVNQPQHF. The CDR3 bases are TGTGCCAGCAGCGTCGGGGGGGTAAATCAGCCCCAGCATTTT.

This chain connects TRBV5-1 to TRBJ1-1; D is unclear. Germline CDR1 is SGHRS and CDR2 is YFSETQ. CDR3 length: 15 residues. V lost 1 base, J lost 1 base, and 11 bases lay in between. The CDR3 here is CASSLLLSGNTEAFF. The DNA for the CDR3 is TGCGCCAGCAGCTTGTTGCTGTCGGGGAACACTGAAGCTTTCTTT.

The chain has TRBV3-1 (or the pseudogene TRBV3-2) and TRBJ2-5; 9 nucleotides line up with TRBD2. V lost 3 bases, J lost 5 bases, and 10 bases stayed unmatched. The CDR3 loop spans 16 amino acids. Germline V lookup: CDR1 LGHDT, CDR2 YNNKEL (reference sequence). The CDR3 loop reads CASSQGAGGPMETQYF. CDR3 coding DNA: TGTGCCAGCAGCCAGGGTGCGGGGGGGCCTATGGAGACCCAGTACTTC.